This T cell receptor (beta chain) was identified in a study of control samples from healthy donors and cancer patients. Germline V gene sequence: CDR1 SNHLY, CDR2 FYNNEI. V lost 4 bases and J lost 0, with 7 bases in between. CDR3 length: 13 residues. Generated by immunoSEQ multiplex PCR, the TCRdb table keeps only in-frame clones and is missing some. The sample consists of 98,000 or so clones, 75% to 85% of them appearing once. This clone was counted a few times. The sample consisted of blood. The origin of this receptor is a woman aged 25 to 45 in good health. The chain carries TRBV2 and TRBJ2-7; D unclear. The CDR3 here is CASSGVASYEQYF. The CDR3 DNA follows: TGTGCCAGCAGTGGAGTGGCCTCCTACGAGCAGTACTTC.